Below are 24 T cell receptor beta chains sequenced from a single sample in a study of Graves' ophthalmopathy and Graves' hyperthyroidism. The authors amplified TCR beta CDR3 regions from RNA transcripts. After a first-round RT-PCR with HTBI primers, a second-round multiplex PCR was run. One entry per CDR3 protein results from TCRdb running MiXCR on the multiplex PCR reads. The sample gives over a million distinct CDR3 sequences, less than 45% of which show up once; 11% is in the top ten. Sample: peripheral blood or thyroid tissue (not recorded which). Every receptor here comes from an adult man with Graves' hyperthyroidism.

The rearrangement joins TRBV7-2 to TRBJ1-1, with a weak D call TRBD1 (5 bases). V shed 7 bases and J shed 8 bases, with 17 bases lying between them. Germline values: CDR1 SGHTA, CDR2 FQGNSA. CDR3 size: 13 residues. The CDR3 DNA reads as TGTGCCAGCAACCCCTGGGGGGGTGGCGAAGCTTTCTTT. Translating it yields CASNPWGGGEAFF.

This sequence joins TRBV5-1 and TRBJ2-7, with 7 bases identical to TRBD1. Germline V gives CDR1 SGHRS, CDR2 YFSETQ. V shed 0 bases and J 3 bases; nucleotides not matched to a gene: 9. The CDR3 has 16 amino acids. The CDR3 protein is CASSLANRQGNYEQYF. CDR3 bases: TGCGCCAGCAGCTTGGCCAACCGACAGGGCAACTACGAGCAGTACTTC. The full variable domain, completed using reference TRBV5-1 and TRBJ2-7, is KAGVTQTPRYLIKTRGQQVTLSCSPISGHRSVSWYQQTPGQGLQFLFEYFSETQRNKGNFPGRFSGRQFSNSRSEMNVSTLELGDSALYLCASSLANRQGNYEQYFGPGTRLTVT.

The rearrangement uses TRBV5-1 and TRBJ2-7; maybe TRBD2 (6 bases). Germline CDR1 SGHRS, CDR2 YFSETQ. This CDR3 has 13 amino acids. V lost 3 bases to trimming and J lost 5 bases, with 12 bases between them. In DNA, the CDR3 is TGCGCCAGCAGCTCGACCTGGGGGGACGAGCAGTACTTC. Protein sequence: CASSSTWGDEQYF.

Ten or more counts support this clonotype. V is TRBV20-1 and J is TRBJ2-7, with no clear D. The germline V gene has CDR1 DFQATT and CDR2 SNEGSKA (reference sequence). The CDR3 runs 13 residues. Trimming removed 0 bases at V and 2 bases at J, with 8 bases between. This CDR3 reads CSARDRRTYEQYF. The CDR3 DNA reads TGCAGTGCTAGAGACAGGCGTACCTACGAGCAGTACTTC.

This clonotype was counted only a few times. This chain uses TRBV5-1 with TRBJ1-1; D gene unclear. The CDR3 is 15 residues long. The ends were cut back, 0 bases at V and 0 bases at J, with 9 bases in the middle. CDR1 is SGHRS, CDR2 YFSETQ, per germline. The CDR3 reads CASSLERPMNTEAFF. CDR3 nucleotide sequence: TGCGCCAGCAGCTTGGAACGGCCCATGAACACTGAAGCTTTCTTT. Complete variable domain (other parts from reference TRBV5-1 and TRBJ1-1): KAGVTQTPRYLIKTRGQQVTLSCSPISGHRSVSWYQQTPGQGLQFLFEYFSETQRNKGNFPGRFSGRQFSNSRSEMNVSTLELGDSALYLCASSLERPMNTEAFFGQGTRLTVV.

In its sample, this clonotype was seen many times. The rearrangement uses TRBV7-2 and TRBJ1-2; D call uncertain. The germline V gene encodes CDR1 SGHTA and CDR2 FQGNSA. V was shortened by 2 bases and J by 4 bases, with 20 bases between the two germline ends. The CDR3 sequence is 17 residues long. The CDR3 loop is CASSLTLWQPAPYGYTF. The CDR3 region has the DNA TGTGCCAGCAGCTTAACCTTGTGGCAGCCAGCTCCCTATGGCTACACCTTC.

Concerning this clonotype: A read error is possible here, since a much larger clone lies one base away. This sequence joins TRBV20-1 and TRBJ2-7; unclear D gene. Germline CDR1 DFQATT, CDR2 SNEGSKA (reference sequence). This CDR3 spans 13 amino acids. CDR3 sequence: CSAPWPSSYGQYF. Here the CDR3 DNA reads TGCAGTGCTCCCTGGCCGAGCTCCTACGGGCAGTACTTC.

This clonotype was observed a handful of times. The chain joins TRBV4-2 to TRBJ2-2; 11 bases agree with TRBD1. V trimming: 0 bases; J trimming: 5 bases; junction bases outside the gene matches: 11. CDR1 is LGHNA, CDR2 YNFKEQ, per germline. The CDR3 contains 19 residues. The CDR3 DNA reads TGTGCCAGCAGCCAAGACAGTTTGCGTTGGGACAGGGGGACCGGGGAGCTGTTTTTT. Protein: CASSQDSLRWDRGTGELFF.

About this clonotype: This may stem from a read error, because a much larger clone lies one nucleotide away. The chain carries TRBV24-1 and TRBJ1-1; D gene uncertain. The germline V gene encodes CDR1 KGHDR and CDR2 SFDVKD. This CDR3 has 17 amino acids. The CDR3 spells CATSGLLVGLEDTEAFF. The CDR3 region has the DNA TGTGCCACCAGTGGTTTGCTGGTGGGGTTAGAGGACACTGAAGCTTTCTTT.

The genes are TRBV5-6 and TRBJ1-5, with a tentative D call TRBD2 (6 bases). The end of the DNA aligns better with TRBJ2-3, so the J call may be wrong. This CDR3 has 13 residues. Germline V CDR1 and CDR2: SGHDT, YYEEEE. CDR3 residues: CASSFGRNQPQYF. CDR3 nucleotide sequence: TGTGCCAGCAGCTTCGGGAGAAATCAGCCCCAGTATTTT.

CDR3 nucleotides: TGTGCCATCAGTGGGATGTTGGGTCTTGGGGGTTACACTGAAGCTTTCTTT. Encoded protein: CAISGMLGLGGYTEAFF. This chain uses TRBV10-3 with TRBJ1-1, with D tentatively TRBD1 (5 bases). This CDR3 is 17 amino acids long. Germline V gene sequence: CDR1 ENHRY, CDR2 SYGVKD. Trimming removed 4 bases at V and 3 bases at J, with 21 bases between.

The DNA of the CDR3 is TGTGCCAGCAGCTCCCAGGCGGTCTCCTACGAGCAGTACTTC. Its protein product is CASSSQAVSYEQYF. The rearrangement links TRBV7-2 to TRBJ2-7; D is ambiguous. CDR1 is SGHTA, CDR2 FQGNSA, per germline. V was trimmed by 4 bases and J by 0 bases, leaving 10 bases between them. The CDR3 contains 14 residues. The full variable domain, completed using reference TRBV7-2 and TRBJ2-7, is GAGVSQSPSNKVTEKGKDVELRCDPISGHTALYWYRQSLGQGLEFLIYFQGNSAPDKSGLPSDRFSAERTGGSVSTLTIQRTQQEDSAVYLCASSSQAVSYEQYFGPGTRLTVT.

This clonotype appeared a few times. The chain combines TRBV11-2 with TRBJ2-7; TRBD2 might be the D (6 bases). CDR1 is SGHAT and CDR2 is FQNNGV in the germline V gene. This CDR3 has 14 residues. The ends were cut back, 4 bases at V and 3 bases at J, with 13 bases in the middle. In DNA, the CDR3 is TGTGCCAGCAGCTCCGGGGGAGTTGACTACGAGCAGTACTTC. Protein: CASSSGGVDYEQYF.

The V and J genes are TRBV10-3 and TRBJ2-5; 7 bases line up with TRBD2. With V trimmed by 10 bases and J by 5 bases, 10 bases remained unmatched. The V gene's germline CDR1 is ENHRY and CDR2 SYGVKD. The CDR3 has 13 amino acids. CDR3 residues: CATTSTGGETQYF. CDR3 DNA: TGTGCCACCACTAGCACCGGGGGGGAGACCCAGTACTTC.

The chain links TRBV7-2 to TRBJ1-6, with D uncertain. V lost 5 bases and J lost 4, with 12 bases in between. Germline V CDR1 and CDR2: SGHTA, FQGNSA. The CDR3 consists of 15 residues. CDR3 loop: CASSPGGRYNSPLHF. CDR3 sequence (DNA): TGTGCCAGCAGCCCCGGAGGGCGATATAATTCACCCCTCCACTTT.

V is TRBV15 and J is TRBJ2-7; possible D gene TRBD2, 7 bases. Trimming took off 1 base at V and 3 bases at J, with 13 bases between the two ends. CDR3 length: 15 amino acids. Germline CDR1 is LNHNV and CDR2 is YYDKDF (reference sequence). For the CDR3, the DNA is TGTGCCACCAGCAGAGCGGGGGGCTTGCTCTACGAGCAGTACTTC. It specifies CATSRAGGLLYEQYF.

This clonotype was counted a few times. The genes are TRBV7-9 and TRBJ2-3, with TRBD1 as a possible D gene (5 bases). The CDR3 loop spans 15 amino acids. Trimming took off 8 bases at V and 0 bases at J, with 15 bases between the two ends. Germline V gene lookup returns CDR1 SEHNR and CDR2 FQNEAQ (reference sequence). CDR3 coding DNA: TGTGCCAGCCAGCAGGGTAGGCCTAGCACAGATACGCAGTATTTT. Protein product: CASQQGRPSTDTQYF.

This clonotype was recorded at least ten times. The rearrangement joins TRBV5-8 to TRBJ1-1; D unresolved. Germline values: CDR1 SGHTS, CDR2 YDEGEE. The CDR3 spans 14 residues. Between the trimmed V and J ends, which lost 0 bases and 1 base, there was a span of 7 bases. The CDR3 sequence is CASSLAEENTEAFF. In DNA, the CDR3 is TGTGCCAGCAGCTTGGCCGAGGAGAACACTGAAGCTTTCTTT.

A remark on this clonotype: No conserved phenylalanine or tryptophan is present at the end of the CDR3, so a read error is the likely explanation. It is unclear where the CDR3 begins or ends on the DNA, so no DNA is shown, and the CDR3 is as TCRdb lists it. The chain links TRBV7-6 to TRBJ1-6. The CDR3 region is 8 residues in length, termini included. CDR1 and CDR2 from the germline V gene are SGHVS and FNYEAQ. The CDR3 reads CASSSLRP.

A remark on this clonotype: One base away lies a much larger clone, so this may be a sequencing read error. This chain uses TRBV2 with TRBJ2-7; D may be TRBD2 (6 bases). Germline loops: CDR1 SNHLY, CDR2 FYNNEI. This CDR3 has 14 amino acids. In DNA form, the CDR3 reads TGTGCCAGCGGTGAGGGGACTTTCTCCTACGAGCAGTACTTC. As protein: CASGEGTFSYEQYF.

This chain connects TRBV6-5 to TRBJ2-7; D uncertain. V was cut by 0 bases and J by 3 bases, with 9 bases left in between. Looked up from germline, CDR1 is MNHEY and CDR2 is SVGAGI. This CDR3 has 14 amino acids. This chain's CDR3 is CASSYSVTNYEQYF. The CDR3 bases are TGTGCCAGCAGTTACTCGGTTACAAACTACGAGCAGTACTTC.

This clonotype showed up many times. The chain employs TRBV20-1 and TRBJ1-2, with D possibly TRBD1 on 5 matching bases. CDR1 and CDR2 from the germline V gene are DFQATT and SNEGSKA (reference sequence). The CDR3 has 15 residues. V lost 4 bases and J lost 0, with 15 bases in between. The CDR3 bases are TGCAGTGCTAAAGACAGCAGCAGACCTAACTATGGCTACACCTTC. Residues: CSAKDSSRPNYGYTF.

Details on this clonotype: A clone one base away is much larger, so this may be a read error. The V and J genes are TRBV29-1 and TRBJ1-2, with D possibly matching TRBD1 (5 bases). V lost 5 bases to trimming and J lost 8 bases, with 12 bases between them. Germline values: CDR1 SQVTM, CDR2 ANQGSEA. The CDR3 extends over 11 amino acids. CDR3 DNA sequence: TGCAGCGTTCTGGGGGGGGAGGGCTACACCTTC. The encoded protein is CSVLGGEGYTF.

Ten or more counts support this clonotype. The V gene is TRBV20-1, the J gene TRBJ1-4; D not resolved. V lost 3 bases to trimming and J lost 5 bases, with 19 bases between them. CDR3 length: 16 residues. Germline V lookup: CDR1 DFQATT, CDR2 SNEGSKA (reference sequence). As DNA, the CDR3 is TGCAGTGCTAGTGGCGTTGGATTGGGTCCGAATGAAAAACTGTTTTTT. Residues: CSASGVGLGPNEKLFF.